This is a list of T cell receptor beta chains from one sample in a study of blood T cell repertoires in COVID-19. Clones were sequenced by immunoSEQ multiplex PCR, and TCRdb holds only the in-frame ones, with some missing. The table lists 200,000 to 250,000 clones, about 85% of them singletons, with less than 15% in the top ten. The sample was peripheral blood. Receptor source: a woman in her late teens or twenties who had recovered from COVID-19. Both conserved end residues are part of each CDR3. A D gene is named only where the DNA matches it firmly. The size field is filled for only some rows; it gives once, few, many or a size class.

CDR3aa: CATSRADRPSTDTQYF
CDR3nt: TGTGCCACCAGCAGGGCGGACAGGCCGAGCACAGATACGCAGTATTTT
v_gene: TRBV15
abundance: few
j_gene: TRBJ2-3
d_gene: TRBD1

CDR3aa: CASSFGREGYTF
CDR3nt: TGTGCCAGCAGTTTCGGGAGGGAGGGCTACACCTTC
v_gene: TRBV12-3/TRBV12-4
abundance: .
j_gene: TRBJ1-2
d_gene: .

CDR3aa: CASSEGDRAFGNTIYF
CDR3nt: TGCGCCAGCAGTGAGGGGGACAGGGCTTTTGGGAACACCATATATTTT
v_gene: TRBV10-2
abundance: .
j_gene: TRBJ1-3
d_gene: TRBD1

CDR3aa: CASRIDRGSTEAFF
CDR3nt: TGTGCCAGCAGAATAGACAGGGGGAGTACTGAAGCTTTCTTT
v_gene: TRBV6-4
abundance: .
j_gene: TRBJ1-1
d_gene: TRBD1

CDR3aa: CASSVAGVDYGYTF
CDR3nt: TGTGCCAGCAGCGTAGCAGGGGTAGACTATGGCTACACCTTC
v_gene: TRBV9
abundance: .
j_gene: TRBJ1-2
d_gene: .

CDR3aa: CASSVGNTEAFF
CDR3nt: TGTGCCAGCAGTGTCGGGAACACTGAAGCTTTCTTT
v_gene: TRBV5-6
abundance: once
j_gene: TRBJ1-1
d_gene: .

CDR3aa: CASSPLDRGVFNEQFF
CDR3nt: TGTGCCAGCAGCCCTCTAGACAGGGGCGTTTTCAATGAGCAGTTCTTC
v_gene: TRBV7-3
abundance: .
j_gene: TRBJ2-1
d_gene: TRBD1

CDR3aa: CASSLGTYSGANVLTF
CDR3nt: TGTGCCAGCAGCTTGGGCACTTACTCTGGGGCCAACGTCCTGACTTTC
v_gene: TRBV5-6
abundance: once
j_gene: TRBJ2-6
d_gene: .

CDR3aa: CASSDGRASTDTQYF
CDR3nt: TGTGCCAGCAGTGATGGGAGGGCTAGCACAGATACGCAGTATTTT
v_gene: TRBV25-1
abundance: .
j_gene: TRBJ2-3
d_gene: TRBD2

CDR3aa: CASGRGLWTDTQYF
CDR3nt: TGCGCCAGTGGCAGGGGGCTTTGGACAGATACGCAGTATTTT
v_gene: TRBV4-3
abundance: .
j_gene: TRBJ2-3
d_gene: TRBD1

CDR3aa: CASSPKDTYEQYF
CDR3nt: TGTGCCAGCAGCCCAAAGGACACGTACGAGCAGTACTTC
v_gene: TRBV7-9
abundance: .
j_gene: TRBJ2-7
d_gene: .

CDR3aa: CAWSEGRTSGIYEQYF
CDR3nt: TGTGCCTGGAGTGAAGGGAGGACTAGCGGGATTTACGAGCAGTACTTC
v_gene: TRBV30
abundance: .
j_gene: TRBJ2-7
d_gene: TRBD2

CDR3aa: CASSLGDSGRIHEQYF
CDR3nt: TGTGCCAGCAGCTTAGGGGATAGCGGGAGAATCCACGAGCAGTACTTC
v_gene: TRBV7-8
abundance: .
j_gene: TRBJ2-7
d_gene: TRBD2

CDR3aa: CASSRFNPGQGARNTEAFF
CDR3nt: TGTGCCAGCAGCCGTTTTAATCCGGGACAGGGGGCGAGGAACACTGAAGCTTTCTTT
v_gene: TRBV14
abundance: .
j_gene: TRBJ1-1
d_gene: TRBD1

CDR3aa: CASTPPLTDGYTF
CDR3nt: TGTGCCAGCACCCCTCCCCTGACAGATGGCTACACCTTC
v_gene: TRBV7-9
abundance: once
j_gene: TRBJ1-2
d_gene: .

CDR3aa: CASSRRRGPLMAQHF
CDR3nt: TGTGCCAGCAGTCGGAGGAGAGGCCCCCTCATGGCCCAGCATTTT
v_gene: TRBV6-5
abundance: .
j_gene: TRBJ1-5
d_gene: .

CDR3aa: CASTDSNTGELFF
CDR3nt: TGTGCCAGCACAGACAGTAACACCGGGGAGCTGTTTTTT
v_gene: TRBV27
abundance: .
j_gene: TRBJ2-2
d_gene: .

CDR3aa: CASSQIGTGAFGYTF
CDR3nt: TGTGCCAGCAGCCAAATCGGGACAGGGGCTTTTGGCTACACCTTC
v_gene: TRBV3-1/TRBV3-2
abundance: .
j_gene: TRBJ1-2
d_gene: TRBD1

CDR3aa: CASSIRQGDTEAFF
CDR3nt: TGTGCCAGCAGCATTAGACAGGGGGACACTGAAGCTTTCTTT
v_gene: TRBV7-9
abundance: .
j_gene: TRBJ1-1
d_gene: TRBD1

CDR3aa: CASSPKRDRANYGYTF
CDR3nt: TGTGCCAGCTCACCTAAACGAGACAGAGCTAACTATGGCTACACCTTC
v_gene: TRBV18
abundance: .
j_gene: TRBJ1-2
d_gene: .

CDR3aa: CASRPTGSGNTIYF
CDR3nt: TGTGCCAGCAGACCTACGGGCTCTGGAAACACCATATATTTT
v_gene: TRBV6-2/TRBV6-3
abundance: .
j_gene: TRBJ1-3
d_gene: .

CDR3aa: CASSQDMADYGYTF
CDR3nt: TGTGCCAGCAGCCAAGATATGGCGGACTATGGCTACACCTTC
v_gene: TRBV14
abundance: .
j_gene: TRBJ1-2
d_gene: .

CDR3aa: CASSPSAGAYNEQFF
CDR3nt: TGTGCCAGCAGTCCCTCAGCGGGAGCCTACAATGAGCAGTTCTTC
v_gene: TRBV6-4
abundance: few
j_gene: TRBJ2-1
d_gene: TRBD2

CDR3aa: CASSRQTAIVHNEQFF
CDR3nt: TGTGCCAGCAGCAGACAGACCGCTATAGTTCACAATGAGCAGTTCTTC
v_gene: TRBV21-1
abundance: .
j_gene: TRBJ2-1
d_gene: .

CDR3aa: CAWSVLGQGYEKLFF
CDR3nt: TGTGCCTGGAGTGTGCTTGGACAGGGGTATGAAAAACTGTTTTTT
v_gene: TRBV30
abundance: .
j_gene: TRBJ1-4
d_gene: TRBD1

CDR3aa: CAWFAPDRTYNEQFF
CDR3nt: TGTGCCTGGTTCGCGCCGGACAGGACCTACAATGAGCAGTTCTTC
v_gene: TRBV30
abundance: once
j_gene: TRBJ2-1
d_gene: TRBD1

CDR3aa: CASSQGGVWTSGSYEQYF
CDR3nt: TGCGCCAGCAGCCAAGGGGGTGTCTGGACTAGCGGTTCCTACGAGCAGTACTTC
v_gene: TRBV4-1
abundance: .
j_gene: TRBJ2-7
d_gene: TRBD2

CDR3aa: CASRGQLNTEAFF
CDR3nt: TGTGCCAGCCGGGGACAACTGAACACTGAAGCTTTCTTT
v_gene: TRBV11-2
abundance: .
j_gene: TRBJ1-1
d_gene: .

CDR3aa: CASSQRGSYEQYF
CDR3nt: TGTGCCAGCAGCCAGAGGGGGTCCTACGAGCAGTACTTC
v_gene: TRBV11-3
abundance: .
j_gene: TRBJ2-7
d_gene: .

CDR3aa: CASSSPGHLYGYTF
CDR3nt: TGTGCCAGCAGTTCACCGGGACACCTCTATGGCTACACCTTC
v_gene: TRBV6-5
abundance: .
j_gene: TRBJ1-2
d_gene: .

CDR3aa: CASSLAGGEKTQYF
CDR3nt: TGTGCCAGCTCCTTAGCGGGAGGGGAGAAGACCCAGTACTTC
v_gene: TRBV9
abundance: .
j_gene: TRBJ2-5
d_gene: TRBD2

CDR3aa: CASSQEWRQGAGRPYEQYF
CDR3nt: TGCGCCAGCAGCCAAGAATGGCGACAGGGGGCTGGTCGGCCTTACGAGCAGTACTTC
v_gene: TRBV4-3
abundance: .
j_gene: TRBJ2-7
d_gene: TRBD1

CDR3aa: CSASETPSWSNQPQHF
CDR3nt: TGCAGTGCTAGTGAAACACCTTCTTGGAGCAATCAGCCCCAGCATTTT
v_gene: TRBV20-1
abundance: .
j_gene: TRBJ1-5
d_gene: .

CDR3aa: CASSYHTSGRETQYF
CDR3nt: TGTGCCAGCAGTTACCATACTAGCGGGCGAGAGACCCAGTACTTC
v_gene: TRBV6-2/TRBV6-3
abundance: once
j_gene: TRBJ2-5
d_gene: TRBD2

CDR3aa: CASSFWSSDEQFF
CDR3nt: TGTGCCAGCAGTTTTTGGTCTAGCGATGAGCAGTTCTTC
v_gene: TRBV12-3/TRBV12-4
abundance: once
j_gene: TRBJ2-1
d_gene: .

CDR3aa: CASRGQGARSEKLFF
CDR3nt: TGTGCCAGCAGGGGACAGGGGGCAAGAAGTGAAAAACTGTTTTTT
v_gene: TRBV6-5
abundance: .
j_gene: TRBJ1-4
d_gene: TRBD1

CDR3aa: CAIRIEGREKGYTF
CDR3nt: TGTGCCATCCGAATCGAGGGCCGCGAGAAGGGCTACACCTTC
v_gene: TRBV10-3
abundance: .
j_gene: TRBJ1-2
d_gene: .

CDR3aa: CATSRDPLAYNEQFF
CDR3nt: TGTGCCACCAGCAGAGATCCACTAGCATACAATGAGCAGTTCTTC
v_gene: TRBV15
abundance: .
j_gene: TRBJ2-1
d_gene: .

CDR3aa: CSVRDRPPDTQYF
CDR3nt: TGCAGCGTCCGGGACAGGCCCCCAGATACGCAGTATTTT
v_gene: TRBV29-1
abundance: .
j_gene: TRBJ2-3
d_gene: TRBD1

CDR3aa: CASNRDQGEGYTF
CDR3nt: TGTGCCAGCAACCGAGACCAGGGTGAGGGCTACACCTTC
v_gene: TRBV9
abundance: .
j_gene: TRBJ1-2
d_gene: .

CDR3aa: CASSVAGYSYNEQFF
CDR3nt: TGTGCCAGCAGCGTAGCGGGATATAGTTACAATGAGCAGTTCTTC
v_gene: TRBV9
abundance: .
j_gene: TRBJ2-1
d_gene: .

CDR3aa: CSASAASGRPTDTQYF
CDR3nt: TGCAGTGCTAGTGCGGCTAGCGGGAGGCCTACAGATACGCAGTATTTT
v_gene: TRBV20-1
abundance: .
j_gene: TRBJ2-3
d_gene: TRBD2

CDR3aa: CASSQYYRDRGETQYF
CDR3nt: TGCGCCAGCAGCCAGTACTACAGGGACAGAGGAGAGACCCAGTACTTC
v_gene: TRBV4-3
abundance: .
j_gene: TRBJ2-5
d_gene: TRBD1